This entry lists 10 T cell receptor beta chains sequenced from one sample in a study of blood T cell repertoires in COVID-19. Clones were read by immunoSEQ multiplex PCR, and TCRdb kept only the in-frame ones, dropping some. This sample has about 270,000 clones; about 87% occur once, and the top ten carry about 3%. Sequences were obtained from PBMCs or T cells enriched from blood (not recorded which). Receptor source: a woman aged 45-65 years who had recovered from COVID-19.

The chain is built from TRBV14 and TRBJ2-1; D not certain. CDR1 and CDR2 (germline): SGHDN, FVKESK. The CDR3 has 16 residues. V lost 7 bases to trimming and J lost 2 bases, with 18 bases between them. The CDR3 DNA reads TGTGCCAGCAACCCGATCGACAAGAAGGCCTACAATGAGCAGTTCTTC. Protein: CASNPIDKKAYNEQFF.

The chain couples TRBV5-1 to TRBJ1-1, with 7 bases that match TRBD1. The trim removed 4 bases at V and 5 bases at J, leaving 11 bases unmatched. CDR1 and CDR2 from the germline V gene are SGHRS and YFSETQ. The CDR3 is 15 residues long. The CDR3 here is CASSPPMTGNTEAFF. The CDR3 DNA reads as TGCGCCAGCAGCCCACCCATGACAGGGAATACTGAAGCTTTCTTT.

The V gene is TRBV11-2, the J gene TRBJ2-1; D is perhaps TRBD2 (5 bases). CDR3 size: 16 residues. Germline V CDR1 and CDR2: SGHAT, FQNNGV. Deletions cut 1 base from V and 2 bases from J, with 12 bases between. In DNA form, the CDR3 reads TGTGCCAGCAGCTTAGCCCCCAGCGGAACCTACAATGAGCAGTTCTTC. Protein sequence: CASSLAPSGTYNEQFF.

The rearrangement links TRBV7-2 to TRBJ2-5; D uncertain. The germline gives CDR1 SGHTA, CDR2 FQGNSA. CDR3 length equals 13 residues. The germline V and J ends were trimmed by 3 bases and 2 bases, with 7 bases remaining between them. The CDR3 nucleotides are TGTGCCAGCAGCTTCCTTCGGCAAGAGACCCAGTACTTC. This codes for CASSFLRQETQYF.

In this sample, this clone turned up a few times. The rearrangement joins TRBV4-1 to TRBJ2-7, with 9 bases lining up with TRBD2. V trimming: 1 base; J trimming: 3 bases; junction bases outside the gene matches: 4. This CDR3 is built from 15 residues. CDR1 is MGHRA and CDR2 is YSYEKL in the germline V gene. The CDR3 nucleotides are TGCGCCAGCAGCCAAGGGGGACTAGCTCGCTACGAGCAGTACTTC. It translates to CASSQGGLARYEQYF.

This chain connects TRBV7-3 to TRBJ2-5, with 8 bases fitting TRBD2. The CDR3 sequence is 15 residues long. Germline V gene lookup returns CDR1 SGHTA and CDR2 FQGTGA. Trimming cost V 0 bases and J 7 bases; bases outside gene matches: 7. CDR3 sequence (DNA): TGTGCCAGCAGCTTAACCCCGGGAGGGCCCGGGACCCAGTACTTC. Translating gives CASSLTPGGPGTQYF.

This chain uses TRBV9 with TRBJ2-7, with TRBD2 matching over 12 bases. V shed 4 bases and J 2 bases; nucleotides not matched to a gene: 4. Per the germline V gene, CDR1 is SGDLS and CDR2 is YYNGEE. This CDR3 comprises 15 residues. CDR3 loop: CASSPRTSGTYEQYF. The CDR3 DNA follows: TGTGCCAGCAGCCCCCGGACTAGCGGGACCTACGAGCAGTACTTC.

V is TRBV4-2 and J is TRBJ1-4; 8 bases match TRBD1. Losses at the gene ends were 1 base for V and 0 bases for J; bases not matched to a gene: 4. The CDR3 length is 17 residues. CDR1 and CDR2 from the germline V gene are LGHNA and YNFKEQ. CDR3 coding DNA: TGTGCCAGCAGCCAAGTTTCAGGGGGCTCAACTAATGAAAAACTGTTTTTT. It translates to CASSQVSGGSTNEKLFF.

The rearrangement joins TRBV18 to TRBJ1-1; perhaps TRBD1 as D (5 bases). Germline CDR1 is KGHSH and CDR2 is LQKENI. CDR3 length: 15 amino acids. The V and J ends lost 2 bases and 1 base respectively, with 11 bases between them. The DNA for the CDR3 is TGTGCCAGCTCACCAAACGGGACTCCGAACACTGAAGCTTTCTTT. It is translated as CASSPNGTPNTEAFF.

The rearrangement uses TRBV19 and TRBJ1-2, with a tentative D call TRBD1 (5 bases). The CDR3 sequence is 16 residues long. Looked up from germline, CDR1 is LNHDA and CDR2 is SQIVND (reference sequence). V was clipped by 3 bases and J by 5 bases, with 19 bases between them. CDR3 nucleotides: TGTGCCAGTAGTATCGATCACGGGGGGATTTCTTATGGCTACACCTTC. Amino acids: CASSIDHGGISYGYTF.